This TCR beta chain was observed in a study of spatial heterogeneity in lung cancer. General study results and limits: In tumors, expanded intratumoral alpha and beta TCR counts tracked mutation counts. Alpha and beta chain coverage of tumor T cells was estimated at about 7.6% and 13%, respectively.

TCRdb reanalysed the 5' RACE reads using MiXCR and keeps one entry per CDR3 protein. The table shows thousands of distinct CDR3 sequences, with around 9.9% occurring only once. The CDR3 spans 14 residues. Germline lookup yields CDR1 SGDLS and CDR2 YYNGEE. This clonotype is deemed medium-sized. Its specificity is unknown. The junction and the germline gene differ at one end; a read error may be behind it. Sample time point: sample taken at primary tumor resection. The sequenced sample was lung tumor tissue, obtained at surgery. This TCR came from a female donor with early-stage non-small cell lung cancer. J is TRBJ1-1 and V is TRBV9, with 7 bases that match TRBD1. This chain's CDR3 is CASSVEPGQNTEVF. DNA of the CDR3: TGTGCCAGCAGCGTAGAGCCGGGACAGAACACTGAAGTCTTT.